Each of the 24 T cell receptor beta chains below was sequenced from the same sample in a study of T cell repertoires in cytomegalovirus infection. TCRdb reprocessed the reads with MiXCR, giving one entry per CDR3 protein. The sample contains roughly 230,000 distinct CDR3 sequences, approximately 24% of which appear only once. Material: CD8+ T cells from PBMCs. Receptors were obtained from a human donor in good health (CMV status not recorded). Some clones in this sample may be carry-over from other donors' samples.

The rearrangement links TRBV6-1 to TRBJ1-1; the D gene is possibly TRBD1 (6 bases). CDR1 MNHNS and CDR2 SASEGT come from the germline V gene. V was trimmed by 5 bases and J by 7 bases, leaving 14 bases between them. There are 13 residues in the CDR3. CDR3 sequence: CASSYTGTDEAFF. CDR3 coding DNA: TGTGCCAGCAGTTACACAGGGACCGATGAAGCTTTCTTT.

This clonotype occurred a few times. The chain uses TRBV27 and TRBJ2-7; 11 nucleotides line up with TRBD2. Looked up from germline, CDR1 is MNHEY and CDR2 is SMNVEV (reference sequence). V lost 0 bases and J lost 3; bases outside the gene matches: 10. The length of the CDR3 is 18 residues. DNA of the CDR3: TGTGCCAGCAGTTTATCAGCGACTAGCGGGGAGTACTACTACGAGCAGTACTTC. Its translation: CASSLSATSGEYYYEQYF.

The chain uses TRBV5-1 and TRBJ2-7; 7 positions agree with TRBD1. Germline V CDR1 and CDR2: SGHRS, YFSETQ. The trim removed 3 bases at V and 2 bases at J, leaving 11 bases unmatched. The CDR3 has 16 residues. CDR3 in DNA: TGCGCCAGCAGCTCAAGTCCCGGGACAGTTACCTACGAGCAGTACTTC. Translating it yields CASSSSPGTVTYEQYF.

A few counts support this clonotype. The gene calls are TRBV4-1 and TRBJ1-2; D is uncertain. The V end lost 0 bases, the J end lost 0 bases, and 8 bases lay between the germline ends. The length of the CDR3 is 15 residues. Germline lookup yields CDR1 MGHRA and CDR2 YSYEKL. The CDR3 sequence is CASSQERDPNYGYTF. Written as DNA, the CDR3 is TGCGCCAGCAGCCAAGAACGAGATCCTAACTATGGCTACACCTTC.

This clonotype has only a few counts. This sequence joins TRBV20-1 and TRBJ1-4; D ambiguous. CDR3 length: 14 residues. Germline CDR1 and CDR2: DFQATT and SNEGSKA (reference sequence). Trimming removed 3 bases from V and 5 bases from J, with 13 bases in between. The CDR3 DNA sequence: TGCAGTGCTAGTTTCCAGGCTCGAAATGAAAAACTGTTTTTT. This codes for CSASFQARNEKLFF.

This clonotype was recorded many times. The chain joins TRBV6-1 to TRBJ2-5; TRBD2 might be the D (5 bases). The CDR3 covers 15 residues. Trimming shortened V by 6 bases and J by 1 base, and 15 bases separated the two germline ends. Germline V gives CDR1 MNHNS, CDR2 SASEGT. Here the CDR3 reads CASSPTRVPQETQYF. DNA for the CDR3: TGTGCCAGCAGCCCTACTAGGGTCCCCCAAGAGACCCAGTACTTC.

The sample holds a few counts of this clonotype. The V and J genes are TRBV6-2 or TRBV6-3 and TRBJ1-2; unclear D gene. CDR3 size: 12 residues. Trimming took 2 bases from V and 8 from J, leaving 9 bases between them. Germline V gene sequence: CDR1 MNHEY, CDR2 SVGEGT. The CDR3 nucleotides are TGTGCCAGCAGTTACGTCCCTCGAGGCTACACCTTC. Encoded protein: CASSYVPRGYTF.

This clonotype has just a few counts. The chain carries TRBV14 and TRBJ1-1; the match to TRBD1 covers 8 bases. V was pared by 4 bases and J by 1 base, with 2 bases of the junction left unmatched. Germline CDR1 SGHDN, CDR2 FVKESK. This CDR3 contains 14 residues. The CDR3 region is CASSRQGTNTEAFF. In nucleotides, the CDR3 is TGTGCCAGCAGCCGACAGGGGACGAACACTGAAGCTTTCTTT.

The V gene is TRBV7-9, the J gene TRBJ2-1; 8 bases align to TRBD2. Germline CDR1 and CDR2: SEHNR and FQNEAQ (reference sequence). There are 15 residues in the CDR3. J lost 5 bases, V lost 1 base, and 4 bases had no gene match. CDR3: CASSLGGGSNNEQFF. Here the CDR3 DNA reads TGTGCCAGCAGCTTAGGCGGGGGGTCTAACAATGAGCAGTTCTTC. The full variable domain, completed using reference TRBV7-9 and TRBJ2-1, is DTGVSQNPRHKITKRGQNVTFRCDPISEHNRLYWYRQTLGQGPEFLTYFQNEAQLEKSRLLSDRFSAERPKGSFSTLEIQRTEQGDSAMYLCASSLGGGSNNEQFFGPGTRLTVL.

This rearrangement joins TRBV28 to TRBJ1-5; TRBD1 matches at 7 bases. The CDR3 length is 16 residues. Looked up from germline, CDR1 is MDHEN and CDR2 is SYDVKM. J lost 0 bases, V lost 2 bases, and 4 bases had no gene match. The CDR3 region is CASSLGGTVSNQPQHF. CDR3 in DNA: TGTGCCAGCAGTTTAGGCGGGACAGTTAGCAATCAGCCCCAGCATTTT.

This clonotype was seen repeatedly, ten times or more. This chain connects TRBV7-2 to TRBJ2-1; maybe TRBD1 (7 bases). The ends were cut back, 8 bases at V and 9 bases at J, with 14 bases in the middle. The CDR3 extends over 12 amino acids. Germline V gene sequence: CDR1 SGHTA, CDR2 FQGNSA. As DNA, the CDR3 is TGTGCCAGCCCCCAGGGGGGCGGTGAGCAGTTCTTC. This gives the protein CASPQGGGEQFF.

A few counts support this clonotype. The chain uses TRBV11-2 and TRBJ2-5; 10 bases align to TRBD2. The CDR3 consists of 17 residues. Germline V gene data show CDR1 as SGHAT and CDR2 as FQNNGV. Trimming cost V 1 base and J 0 bases; bases outside gene matches: 5. The CDR3 DNA reads TGTGCCAGCAGCTTAGTTCTAGCGGGGGTACACCAAGAGACCCAGTACTTC. Its protein is CASSLVLAGVHQETQYF.

This clonotype was seen ten or more times. The genes are TRBV2 and TRBJ2-7; 7 nucleotides align to TRBD1. Trimming removed 3 bases from V and 2 bases from J; junction bases left unmatched: 4. Per germline, CDR1 SNHLY and CDR2 FYNNEI. This CDR3 spans 14 amino acids. The CDR3: CASSEGTVAYEQYF. The CDR3 bases are TGTGCCAGCAGTGAGGGGACAGTAGCCTACGAGCAGTACTTC.

A single count supports this clonotype. The rearrangement joins TRBV29-1 to TRBJ1-2; D may be TRBD1 (6 bases). Germline V gene lookup returns CDR1 SQVTM and CDR2 ANQGSEA. This CDR3 has 13 residues. V was pared by 3 bases and J by 3 bases, with 11 bases between. Here the CDR3 reads CSVDRGADYGYTF. The CDR3, as DNA: TGCAGCGTTGATCGGGGGGCGGACTATGGCTACACCTTC. Combining the CDR3 with reference TRBV29-1 and TRBJ1-2 gives the whole variable domain SAVISQKPSRDICQRGTSLTIQCQVDSQVTMMFWYRQQPGQSLTLIATANQGSEATYESGFVIDKFPISRPNLTFSTLTVSNMSPEDSSIYLCSVDRGADYGYTFGSGTRLTVV.

This chain uses TRBV20-1 with TRBJ2-7; D perhaps matches TRBD2 (6 bases). CDR3 length: 14 residues. The germline gives CDR1 DFQATT, CDR2 SNEGSKA (reference sequence). V was pared by 6 bases and J by 4 bases, with 19 bases between. This CDR3 reads CSAPRDGGLYEQYF. The CDR3 DNA reads as TGCAGTGCACCTCGGGACGGGGGATTATACGAGCAGTACTTC.

To note about this clonotype: The junction and the germline gene differ at one end; a read error may be behind it. V is TRBV9 and J is TRBJ2-1; D unresolved. This CDR3 comprises 12 residues. Germline V CDR1 and CDR2: SGDLS, YYNGEE. The CDR3 region has the DNA TGTGCCAGCAGCCCCCTGACCCAGGAGTTGGTCTTC. It encodes CASSPLTQELVF.

A few counts support this clonotype. The J gene is TRBJ2-5, the V gene TRBV4-1; either TRBD1 or TRBD2 may fit D (6 bases each). V was cut by 1 base and J by 5 bases, with 14 bases left in between. CDR3 length: 15 amino acids. Germline loops: CDR1 MGHRA, CDR2 YSYEKL. For the CDR3, the DNA is TGCGCCAGCAGCCAAGGGCACAGGGAGGAGGAGACCCAGTACTTC. Its translation is CASSQGHREEETQYF.

This chain joins TRBV4-3 and TRBJ2-7; TRBD1 agrees at 7 bases. Per germline, CDR1 LGHNA and CDR2 YSLEER. V lost 0 bases and J lost 6; bases outside the gene matches: 11. This CDR3 comprises 16 residues. CDR3 nucleotides: TGCGCCAGCAGCCAAGATCTGACAGGGTGGCTCCGCGAGCAGTACTTC. The encoded protein is CASSQDLTGWLREQYF.

There are a few counts of this clonotype. V is TRBV7-8 and J is TRBJ2-7; the D gene could be TRBD1 or TRBD2 (5 bases each). This CDR3 region has 15 residues. The germline gives CDR1 SGHVS, CDR2 FQNEAQ. Trimming pared 1 base from V and 5 bases from J, leaving 15 bases between. In DNA form, the CDR3 reads TGTGCCAGCAGCTTAGTGGGACCCTTAAAGGACGAGCAGTACTTC. This gives the protein CASSLVGPLKDEQYF.

The rearrangement joins TRBV11-1 to TRBJ1-5, with D perhaps TRBD1 (6 bases). CDR3 size: 14 residues. V shed 5 bases and J shed 4 bases, with 12 bases lying between them. Germline V gives CDR1 SGHAT, CDR2 FQDESV (reference sequence). For the CDR3, the DNA is TGTGCCAGCAGCCCGACAGGTGGAAATCAGCCCCAGCATTTT. Translating gives CASSPTGGNQPQHF.

This clonotype occurred a few times. The chain links TRBV7-3 to TRBJ2-3, with D possibly being TRBD1 or TRBD2 (6 bases each). The V end was cut by 5 bases, the J end by 6 bases, with 18 bases between. CDR3 length equals 15 residues. Germline V gene lookup returns CDR1 SGHTA and CDR2 FQGTGA. The CDR3 region has the DNA TGTGCCAGCAGCCCTCGACTAGGAAGGGGGGATACGCAGTATTTT. Protein product: CASSPRLGRGDTQYF. The variable domain in full, with the rest retrieved from reference TRBV7-3 and TRBJ2-3, is GAGVSQTPSNKVTEKGKYVELRCDPISGHTALYWYRQSLGQGPEFLIYFQGTGAADDSGLPNDRFFAVRPEGSVSTLKIQRTERGDSAVYLCASSPRLGRGDTQYFGPGTRLTVL.

This clonotype has a count of ten or more. The rearrangement joins TRBV28 to TRBJ2-7; D might be TRBD1 (6 bases). V was shortened by 3 bases and J by 3 bases, with 12 bases between the two germline ends. The CDR3 loop spans 14 amino acids. The germline gives CDR1 MDHEN, CDR2 SYDVKM. In DNA form, the CDR3 reads TGTGCCAGCAGTTTTGCAGGGGTGAACTACGAGCAGTACTTC. It specifies CASSFAGVNYEQYF.

This chain connects TRBV28 to TRBJ1-2; D not certain. There are 14 residues in the CDR3. V was trimmed by 6 bases and J by 1 base, leaving 12 bases between them. Per germline, CDR1 MDHEN and CDR2 SYDVKM. CDR3 amino acids: CASSQLRINYGYTF. The CDR3 DNA follows: TGTGCCAGCAGCCAACTCAGGATTAACTATGGCTACACCTTC.

This clonotype was observed a handful of times. The V gene is TRBV14, the J gene TRBJ1-3; TRBD1 is a possible D gene (6 bases). Germline CDR1 SGHDN, CDR2 FVKESK. There are 18 residues in the CDR3. V shed 2 bases and J shed 1 base, with 18 bases lying between them. CDR3 region: CASSQNRQASRSGNTIYF. CDR3 coding DNA: TGTGCCAGCAGCCAAAATCGACAGGCCTCGAGGTCTGGAAACACCATATATTTT.